Presented here are 4 T cell receptor beta chains from one specimen sequenced in a study of blood T cell repertoires in COVID-19. Clones were sequenced by immunoSEQ multiplex PCR, and TCRdb holds only the in-frame ones, with some missing. The data show around 88,000 clones, roughly 88% seen once. Sequenced: peripheral blood. The receptors here all came from a woman of 80 years or more with acute or convalescent COVID-19.

The V gene is TRBV11-2, the J gene TRBJ2-1; 12 nucleotides line up with TRBD2. The CDR3 is 17 amino acids. The trim removed 2 bases at V and 8 bases at J, leaving 10 bases unmatched. Germline loops: CDR1 SGHAT, CDR2 FQNNGV. DNA for the CDR3: TGTGCCAGCAGCTTACCCCCGACTAGCGGGAGCTTCTATGAGCAGTTCTTC. Translation gives CASSLPPTSGSFYEQFF.

This clone turned up a few times. This chain connects TRBV19 to TRBJ1-2; the match to TRBD1 covers 7 bases. Trimming at V came to 4 bases and at J to 7 bases, leaving 6 bases not matched to a gene. The germline V gene encodes CDR1 LNHDA and CDR2 SQIVND (reference sequence). This CDR3 spans 13 amino acids. This CDR3 is CASSTRDRRGYTF. The DNA of the CDR3 is TGTGCCAGTAGTACAAGGGACAGACGTGGCTACACCTTC.

V usage is TRBV5-1 and J usage is TRBJ1-2; D is possibly TRBD1 (5 bases). The V end lost 0 bases, the J end lost 4 bases, and 13 bases lay between the germline ends. Per the germline V gene, CDR1 is SGHRS and CDR2 is YFSETQ. The CDR3 spans 15 residues. DNA of the CDR3: TGCGCCAGCAGCTTGGTCAGGGCCGGGGGCTATGGCTACACCTTC. It translates to CASSLVRAGGYGYTF.

This sequence joins TRBV4-1 and TRBJ2-5; maybe TRBD1 (5 bases). This CDR3 comprises 15 residues. The germline V gene encodes CDR1 MGHRA and CDR2 YSYEKL. The V gene lost 1 base and the J gene lost 1 base, with 10 bases spanning the gap. The CDR3 loop is CASSQGSGFQETQYF. CDR3 DNA sequence: TGCGCCAGCAGCCAAGGGTCAGGGTTCCAAGAGACCCAGTACTTC.